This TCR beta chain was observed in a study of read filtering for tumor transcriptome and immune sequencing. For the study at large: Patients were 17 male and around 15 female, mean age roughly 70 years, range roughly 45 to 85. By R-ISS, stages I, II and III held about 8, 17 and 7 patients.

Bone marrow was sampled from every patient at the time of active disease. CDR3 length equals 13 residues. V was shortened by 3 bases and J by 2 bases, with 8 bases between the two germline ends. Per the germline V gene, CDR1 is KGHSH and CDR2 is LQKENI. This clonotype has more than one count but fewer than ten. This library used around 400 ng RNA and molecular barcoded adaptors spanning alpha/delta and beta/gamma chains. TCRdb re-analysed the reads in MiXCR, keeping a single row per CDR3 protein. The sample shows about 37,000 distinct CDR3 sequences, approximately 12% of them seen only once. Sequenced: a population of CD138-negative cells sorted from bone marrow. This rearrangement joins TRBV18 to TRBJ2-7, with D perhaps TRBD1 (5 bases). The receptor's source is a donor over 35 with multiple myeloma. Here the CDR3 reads CASSPGRAYEQYF. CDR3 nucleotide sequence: TGTGCCAGCTCACCGGGCAGGGCCTACGAGCAGTACTTC.